The 18 T cell receptor beta chains below were found in one sample sequenced in a study of response to subunit inactivated influenza vaccine. Each CDR3 protein is one row after TCRdb ran MiXCR on the RT-PCR reads. This sample yields 800,000 to 1,000,000 distinct CDR3 sequences, of which 21% are seen a single time; 10% belongs to the top ten. Material: PBMCs from blood, obtained 5 days after vaccination. Source of these receptors: a man between 50 and 59 years old who received an inactivated influenza vaccine.

This clonotype was recorded a few times. This may be a read error: a much more frequent sequence differs by one nucleotide. The J gene is TRBJ2-1, the V gene TRBV3-1; D is unresolved. The germline gives CDR1 LGHDT, CDR2 YNNKEL (reference sequence). V dropped 1 base and J dropped 8 bases, with 3 bases sitting between them. The CDR3 sequence is 11 residues long. The CDR3: CASSQVHEQFF. CDR3 in DNA: TGTGCCAGCAGCCAAGTCCATGAGCAGTTCTTC.

This clonotype was counted only a few times. The chain joins TRBV20-1 to TRBJ2-7; TRBD1 matches 7 bases. Germline assignment: CDR1 DFQATT and CDR2 SNEGSKA (reference sequence). J was trimmed by 3 bases and V by 2 bases; bases with no gene match: 7. The CDR3 loop spans 14 amino acids. The CDR3 region has the DNA TGCAGTGCTAGAACCGACAGGGAAGGCTACGAGCAGTACTTC. Its protein is CSARTDREGYEQYF.

This clonotype was counted between two and nine times. J is TRBJ1-1 and V is TRBV6-5; D unresolved. In germline, CDR1 is MNHEY, CDR2 SVGAGI. V lost 2 bases, J lost 7 bases, and 11 bases lay in between. The CDR3 contains 13 residues. CDR3 in DNA: TGTGCCAGCAGTTACATACCGAAGCGTGAAGCTTTCTTT. It encodes CASSYIPKREAFF.

The chain combines TRBV4-1 with TRBJ1-1, with unresolved D. Trimming took 0 bases from V and 1 from J, leaving 12 bases between them. Per germline, CDR1 MGHRA and CDR2 YSYEKL. CDR3 length equals 16 residues. The CDR3 region has the DNA TGCGCCAGCAGCCAAGATCAAGTGTTGTCGAACACTGAAGCTTTCTTT. As protein: CASSQDQVLSNTEAFF.

This clonotype appeared a single time. This chain connects TRBV20-1 to TRBJ2-1, with 8 positions matching TRBD2. V gave up 5 bases and J gave up 5 bases; unmatched junction bases: 8. This CDR3 contains 14 residues. CDR1 DFQATT and CDR2 SNEGSKA come from the germline V gene (reference sequence). CDR3 bases: TGCAGTGCTTTCGCGGGGGGCACAGACAATGAGCAGTTCTTC. It encodes CSAFAGGTDNEQFF.

This clonotype was seen a few times. The V call is TRBV4-3, the J call TRBJ2-5; D is undetermined. Germline V gene data show CDR1 as LGHNA and CDR2 as YSLEER. This CDR3 spans 14 amino acids. The germline V and J ends were trimmed by 2 bases and 1 base, with 8 bases remaining between them. The CDR3 DNA is TGCGCCAGCAGCCAATATCTCCTCCAAGAGACCCAGTACTTC. Amino acids: CASSQYLLQETQYF.

This clonotype has just a few counts. This chain connects TRBV10-3 to TRBJ1-5; TRBD1 agrees at 8 bases. This CDR3 spans 15 amino acids. Germline CDR1 and CDR2: ENHRY and SYGVKD. J lost 4 bases, V lost 11 bases, and 13 bases had no gene match. The CDR3 sequence: CASRSARQGNQPQHF. The CDR3 nucleotides are TGTGCCTCCCGATCGGCTCGACAGGGGAATCAGCCCCAGCATTTT.

This chain links TRBV7-9 with TRBJ2-7, with TRBD2 matching over 8 bases. This CDR3 has 14 residues. J gave up 4 bases and V 4 bases, and 6 bases lay outside the gene matches. Per germline, CDR1 SEHNR and CDR2 FQNEAQ (reference sequence). The CDR3 region has the DNA TGTGCCAGCAGCTCCCCGGGACTAGAGTACGAGCAGTACTTC. Protein sequence: CASSSPGLEYEQYF.

The rearrangement links TRBV20-1 to TRBJ1-1; D is unclear. The V end lost 6 bases, the J end lost 7 bases, and 9 bases lay between the germline ends. There are 10 residues in the CDR3. Germline assignment: CDR1 DFQATT and CDR2 SNEGSKA (reference sequence). CDR3 DNA: TGCAGTGCGACATACAGTGAAGCTTTCTTT. It yields the protein CSATYSEAFF.

This clonotype was counted a few times. The chain carries TRBV4-3 and TRBJ2-1; TRBD1 matches 10 bases. CDR1 and CDR2 (germline): LGHNA, YSLEER. The CDR3 has 15 amino acids. V trimming: 4 bases; J trimming: 6 bases; junction bases outside the gene matches: 6. This CDR3 reads CASSLRQGASNEQFF. The CDR3 DNA is TGCGCCAGCAGCCTAAGACAGGGGGCTTCCAATGAGCAGTTCTTC.

This clonotype showed up many times. This chain uses TRBV5-1 with TRBJ2-3; possible D gene TRBD2, 6 bases. V was clipped by 2 bases and J by 9 bases, with 10 bases between them. The CDR3 consists of 12 residues. Germline V CDR1 and CDR2: SGHRS, YFSETQ. The CDR3: CASSFEGGTQYF. CDR3 DNA: TGCGCCAGCAGCTTCGAAGGAGGGACGCAGTATTTT. Based on the CDR3 plus reference TRBV5-1 and TRBJ2-3, the full variable domain is KAGVTQTPRYLIKTRGQQVTLSCSPISGHRSVSWYQQTPGQGLQFLFEYFSETQRNKGNFPGRFSGRQFSNSRSEMNVSTLELGDSALYLCASSFEGGTQYFGPGTRLTVL.

This clonotype was picked up a small number of times. The chain carries TRBV4-3 and TRBJ2-7; D is ambiguous. Trimming removed 0 bases from V and 6 bases from J, with 12 bases in between. The CDR3 is made up of 14 amino acids. Germline V gene data show CDR1 as LGHNA and CDR2 as YSLEER. The CDR3 region is CASSQEIGRFEQYF. DNA of the CDR3: TGCGCCAGCAGCCAAGAAATCGGGCGGTTCGAGCAGTACTTC.

The rearrangement links TRBV29-1 to TRBJ2-2; D may match TRBD1 or TRBD2 (5 bases each). Trimming left V 3 bases short and J 6 bases short, with 11 bases between. CDR3 length: 13 amino acids. Germline-derived CDR1 and CDR2 are SQVTM and ANQGSEA. The CDR3 loop reads CSVEGRGAGELFF. As DNA, the CDR3 is TGCAGCGTTGAGGGTAGAGGGGCCGGGGAGCTGTTTTTT.

This rearrangement joins TRBV10-3 to TRBJ2-2, with D perhaps being TRBD1 or TRBD2 (6 bases each). Germline CDR1 reads ENHRY; CDR2 reads SYGVKD. Deletions cut 7 bases from V and 5 bases from J, with 20 bases between. The CDR3 sequence is 16 residues long. The CDR3 sequence is CAITSEGGKGTGELFF. The CDR3 DNA reads as TGTGCCATCACCTCCGAGGGGGGCAAGGGTACCGGGGAGCTGTTTTTT.

This clonotype was observed a few times. V is TRBV4-1 and J is TRBJ2-2; D perhaps matches TRBD1 (6 bases). The CDR3 extends over 16 amino acids. The V end lost 3 bases, the J end lost 5 bases, and 16 bases lay between the germline ends. Germline CDR1 MGHRA, CDR2 YSYEKL. CDR3 in amino acids: CASSQVWTARTGELFF. CDR3 DNA sequence: TGCGCCAGCAGCCAGGTATGGACAGCTCGTACCGGGGAGCTGTTTTTT.

This clonotype has ten or more counts. V usage is TRBV12-3 or TRBV12-4 and J usage is TRBJ2-1; possible D gene TRBD2, 5 bases. Trimming took 5 bases from V and 7 from J, leaving 12 bases between them. The CDR3 runs to 13 residues. CDR3 nucleotides: TGTGCCAGCAGTCCGACCCGGACTAATGAGCAGTTCTTC. The encoded protein is CASSPTRTNEQFF.

This chain uses TRBV20-1 with TRBJ2-3; the match to TRBD1 covers 9 bases. The CDR3 loop spans 15 amino acids. Germline V gives CDR1 DFQATT, CDR2 SNEGSKA (reference sequence). The ends lost 5 bases at V and 0 bases at J; junction bases unmatched: 6. The CDR3 DNA reads as TGCAGTGCTCGGGACAGGGTCCTAAGCACAGATACGCAGTATTTT. Amino acid sequence: CSARDRVLSTDTQYF.

Only a few counts were recorded for this clonotype. The chain carries TRBV28 and TRBJ2-7; 7 bases line up with TRBD1. The CDR3 is 14 residues long. The germline CDR1 and CDR2 sequences are MDHEN and SYDVKM. V lost 4 bases, J lost 5 bases, and 8 bases stayed unmatched. This CDR3 reads CASSSRQGLHEQYF. DNA for the CDR3: TGTGCCAGCAGTTCACGACAGGGATTGCACGAGCAGTACTTC. Filled out from reference TRBV28 and TRBJ2-7, the complete variable domain reads DVKVTQSSRYLVKRTGEKVFLECVQDMDHENMFWYRQDPGLGLRLIYFSYDVKMKEKGDIPEGYSVSREKKERFSLILESASTNQTSMYLCASSSRQGLHEQYFGPGTRLTVT.